These 15 T cell receptor beta chains came from one sample sequenced in a study of blood T cell repertoires in COVID-19. Assay used: immunoSEQ multiplex PCR; TCRdb lists only in-frame clones, some missing. This sample has approximately 250,000 clones, with roughly nine tenths found just once. Sequencing input: peripheral blood. The receptors stem from a woman aged 60-75 years who had recovered from COVID-19.

The genes are TRBV5-5 and TRBJ2-2, with D uncertain. V was cut by 2 bases and J by 7 bases, with 3 bases left in between. The CDR3 is 11 amino acids. Germline lookup yields CDR1 SGHKS and CDR2 YYEKEE (reference sequence). For the CDR3, the DNA is TGTGCCAGCAGCTTCAGCGGGGAGCTGTTTTTT. This translates into CASSFSGELFF.

The chain is built from TRBV6-5 and TRBJ1-5; the D is unclear. V dropped 0 bases and J dropped 2 bases, with 5 bases sitting between them. CDR3 length: 14 residues. Germline CDR1 reads MNHEY; CDR2 reads SVGAGI. The DNA of the CDR3 is TGTGCCAGCAGTTACTCGCAGGGCAATCAGCCCCAGCATTTT. This codes for CASSYSQGNQPQHF.

J is TRBJ1-3 and V is TRBV4-1; D not resolved. Germline V gives CDR1 MGHRA, CDR2 YSYEKL. The CDR3 extends over 15 amino acids. V shed 2 bases and J shed 2 bases, with 10 bases lying between them. CDR3 loop: CASSQLTRTGNTIYF. The DNA of the CDR3 is TGCGCCAGCAGCCAACTAACCCGCACTGGAAACACCATATATTTT.

The CDR3 DNA follows: TGTGCCAGCAGTGAGCGCCCAGGGGGGTCCTACAATGAGCAGTTCTTC. Encoded protein: CASSERPGGSYNEQFF. The chain links TRBV6-1 to TRBJ2-1, with a tentative D call TRBD1 (7 bases). This CDR3 is 16 amino acids long. V lost 3 bases and J 1 base, leaving 13 bases between the germline ends. The germline V gene has CDR1 MNHNS and CDR2 SASEGT.

V is TRBV2 and J is TRBJ2-7; no clear D. V dropped 4 bases and J dropped 0 bases, with 4 bases sitting between them. The length of the CDR3 is 12 residues. Germline V gene data show CDR1 as SNHLY and CDR2 as FYNNEI. CDR3 protein: CASSATSYEQYF. The CDR3 nucleotides read TGTGCCAGCAGTGCTACCTCCTACGAGCAGTACTTC.

The chain joins TRBV11-2 to TRBJ2-1; 9 bases line up with TRBD2. The CDR3 length is 16 residues. J gave up 4 bases and V 3 bases, and 7 bases lay outside the gene matches. Germline V gene lookup returns CDR1 SGHAT and CDR2 FQNNGV. The CDR3 DNA sequence: TGTGCCAGCAGCTTCGGGGGGAGCGGGGGGTACAATGAGCAGTTCTTC. It specifies CASSFGGSGGYNEQFF.

This clone was detected once. This rearrangement joins TRBV7-9 to TRBJ2-7, with 12 bases aligning to TRBD1. CDR1 is SEHNR and CDR2 is FQNEAQ in the germline V gene (reference sequence). The length of the CDR3 is 17 residues. V lost 3 bases and J lost 3; bases outside the gene matches: 9. The CDR3 nucleotides are TGTGCCAGCAGCTTGGAAGGGGGACAGGGGGCGATCTACGAGCAGTACTTC. Its translation: CASSLEGGQGAIYEQYF.

J is TRBJ2-3 and V is TRBV24-1; 13 bases align to TRBD2. The J segment lost 9 bases and the V segment lost 1 base, leaving 15 bases of the junction unmatched. CDR3 size: 19 residues. CDR1 and CDR2 from the germline V gene are KGHDR and SFDVKD. CDR3 nucleotides: TGTGCCACCAGTGATTTTACTAGCGGGGGGGGGAAAGTAAGTAAGACGCAGTATTTT. Translation: CATSDFTSGGGKVSKTQYF.

This clone is a singleton in its sample. The chain is built from TRBV19 and TRBJ2-1, with 7 bases that match TRBD2. The CDR3 consists of 15 residues. Per the germline V gene, CDR1 is LNHDA and CDR2 is SQIVND (reference sequence). J was trimmed by 3 bases and V by 8 bases; bases with no gene match: 10. CDR3 nucleotides: TGTGCCAGTGGGGGGGACGTCGACTTCTACAATGAGCAGTTCTTC. Protein product: CASGGDVDFYNEQFF.

The V and J genes are TRBV5-5 and TRBJ2-5, with 10 positions matching TRBD1. Looked up from germline, CDR1 is SGHKS and CDR2 is YYEKEE (reference sequence). After removal of 0 bases from V and 1 base from J, the junction contained 9 bases not matched to a gene. The length of the CDR3 is 18 residues. As DNA, the CDR3 is TGTGCCAGCAGCTTGGGGGACAGGGGAGGGACAGGCCAAGAGACCCAGTACTTC. This sequence encodes CASSLGDRGGTGQETQYF.

The CDR3 loop reads CASSYAGHELEQFF. CDR3 in DNA: TGTGCCAGCAGTTACGCGGGGCACGAGCTGGAGCAGTTCTTC. V gene TRBV6-5 combines with J gene TRBJ2-1; possibly TRBD2 for D (6 bases). The germline V gene has CDR1 MNHEY and CDR2 SVGAGI. Trimming shortened V by 2 bases and J by 10 bases, and 15 bases separated the two germline ends. The CDR3 runs to 14 residues.

This CDR3 is CASSVGRWGSQETQYF. In DNA form, the CDR3 reads TGTGCCAGCAGCGTCGGGAGGTGGGGGAGCCAAGAGACCCAGTACTTC. The chain carries TRBV9 and TRBJ2-5; 7 nucleotides align to TRBD2. V gave up 2 bases and J gave up 1 base; unmatched junction bases: 8. The length of the CDR3 is 16 residues. CDR1 SGDLS and CDR2 YYNGEE come from the germline V gene.

CDR3 region: CASSLGRDSYEQYF. The CDR3 nucleotides read TGCGCCAGCAGCTTGGGTCGGGACTCCTACGAGCAGTACTTC. V gene TRBV5-1 combines with J gene TRBJ2-7; perhaps TRBD2 as D (5 bases). Per germline, CDR1 SGHRS and CDR2 YFSETQ. CDR3 length: 14 amino acids. The ends were cut back, 0 bases at V and 0 bases at J, with 7 bases in the middle. Filled out from reference TRBV5-1 and TRBJ2-7, the complete variable domain reads KAGVTQTPRYLIKTRGQQVTLSCSPISGHRSVSWYQQTPGQGLQFLFEYFSETQRNKGNFPGRFSGRQFSNSRSEMNVSTLELGDSALYLCASSLGRDSYEQYFGPGTRLTVT.

The chain links TRBV5-1 to TRBJ2-7, with 7 bases fitting TRBD1. The CDR3 contains 15 residues. Losses at the gene ends were 3 bases for V and 1 base for J; bases not matched to a gene: 7. The germline gives CDR1 SGHRS, CDR2 YFSETQ. The CDR3 loop is CASSYPGQLSYEQYF. CDR3 nucleotide sequence: TGCGCCAGCAGCTACCCGGGACAGCTATCCTACGAGCAGTACTTC.

This clone occurred a few times. The V gene is TRBV7-2, the J gene TRBJ1-3; weak D call: TRBD1 (6 bases). CDR1 is SGHTA, CDR2 FQGNSA, per germline. Trimming pared 5 bases from V and 2 bases from J, leaving 16 bases between. The CDR3 runs to 16 residues. The DNA of the CDR3 is TGTGCCAGCAGCCCAGATCGTACAGGGACTGGAAACACCATATATTTT. Translation gives CASSPDRTGTGNTIYF.